These 9 T cell receptor beta chains were sequenced from one sample in a study of neurological immune-mediated disorders. Time point denoted: longitudinal time-point 1 (baseline). TCRdb fed the 5' RACE reads into MiXCR, producing one record per CDR3 protein. The table records roughly 36,000 distinct CDR3 sequences, approximately 3% of them present only once. The sequenced sample consisted of PBMCs. The receptor set was obtained from a woman aged 55-70 years with multiple sclerosis.

This clonotype was detected ten times or more. The chain carries TRBV20-1 and TRBJ2-7; D perhaps matches TRBD2 (6 bases). Germline lookup yields CDR1 DFQATT and CDR2 SNEGSKA (reference sequence). Trimming stripped 5 bases from V and 4 bases from J, with 15 bases between. The CDR3 is 13 amino acids. The CDR3 DNA is TGCAGTGCTTCGGGAGCCAGGGAATACGAGCAGTACTTC. Its protein product is CSASGAREYEQYF.

This clonotype was counted ten times or more. V usage is TRBV15 and J usage is TRBJ2-7; maybe TRBD2 (5 bases). The length of the CDR3 is 16 residues. V gave up 5 bases and J gave up 5 bases, with 22 bases separating them. From germline, CDR1 is LNHNV and CDR2 YYDKDF (reference sequence). As DNA, the CDR3 is TGTGCCACCAGCGGGCGGACGGGGAGCCTTGAGAACGAGCAGTACTTC. Residues: CATSGRTGSLENEQYF.

This clonotype was seen repeatedly, ten times or more. This chain connects TRBV6-2 or TRBV6-3 to TRBJ1-1, with 8 bases that match TRBD1. The CDR3 is 14 residues long. V trimming: 5 bases; J trimming: 0 bases; junction bases outside the gene matches: 2. Per the germline V gene, CDR1 is MNHEY and CDR2 is SVGEGT. The CDR3 DNA sequence: TGTGCCAGCAGTAGGACAGGGATGAACACTGAAGCTTTCTTT. It codes for CASSRTGMNTEAFF.

This clonotype appeared many times. The rearrangement joins TRBV5-1 to TRBJ2-7; no clear D gene. Germline CDR1 reads SGHRS; CDR2 reads YFSETQ. Trimming cost V 2 bases and J 1 base, with 7 bases left between them. This CDR3 is 13 amino acids long. The CDR3 DNA sequence: TGCGCCAGCAGCTTTGGGTCATCCTACGAGCAGTACTTC. This sequence encodes CASSFGSSYEQYF. Full variable domain (remainder filled in from reference TRBV5-1 and TRBJ2-7): KAGVTQTPRYLIKTRGQQVTLSCSPISGHRSVSWYQQTPGQGLQFLFEYFSETQRNKGNFPGRFSGRQFSNSRSEMNVSTLELGDSALYLCASSFGSSYEQYFGPGTRLTVT.

This clonotype appeared many times. The J gene is TRBJ1-4, the V gene TRBV27; 11 bases match TRBD1. Losses at the gene ends were 5 bases for V and 6 bases for J; bases not matched to a gene: 2. This CDR3 region has 14 residues. In germline, CDR1 is MNHEY, CDR2 SMNVEV (reference sequence). The CDR3 spells CASSQDRGHEKLFF. In DNA, the CDR3 is TGTGCCAGCAGTCAGGACAGGGGGCATGAAAAACTGTTTTTT.

At least ten counts were recorded for this clonotype. The J gene is TRBJ2-7, the V gene TRBV21-1; the table's TRBD2 call for D was not verified on the DNA. TRBV21-1 is recorded as a pseudogene. This CDR3 contains 17 residues. CDR3 sequence: CASSKRDNTGPRYEQYF. For the CDR3, the DNA is TGTGCCAGCAGCAAAAGGGATAACACAGGGCCCCGCTACGAGCAGTACTTC.

This clonotype has a count of ten or more. This sequence joins TRBV20-1 and TRBJ2-5, with TRBD2 as a possible D gene (5 bases). V lost 6 bases and J 4 bases, leaving 9 bases between the germline ends. CDR3 size: 11 residues. Germline V gene data show CDR1 as DFQATT and CDR2 as SNEGSKA (reference sequence). In DNA, the CDR3 is TGCAGTGCAGGAGGAGGAGAGACCCAGTACTTC. It yields the protein CSAGGGETQYF.

The table lists this clonotype with many counts. V gene TRBV6-5 combines with J gene TRBJ2-1; 10 nucleotides match TRBD1. The ends lost 5 bases at V and 7 bases at J; junction bases unmatched: 8. CDR3 length: 15 residues. The germline CDR1 and CDR2 sequences are MNHEY and SVGAGI. The CDR3 protein is CASSGAGTGENEQFF. CDR3 bases: TGTGCCAGCAGTGGGGCCGGGACAGGGGAAAATGAGCAGTTCTTC.

This clonotype was counted ten times or more. The gene calls are TRBV12-3 or TRBV12-4 and TRBJ1-3; no clear D. The V end was cut by 8 bases, the J end by 3 bases, with 11 bases between. This CDR3 region has 13 residues. The CDR3 nucleotides are TGTGCCAGCGGAGGGTCCGTTGGAAACACCATATATTTT. Translated, it gives CASGGSVGNTIYF.